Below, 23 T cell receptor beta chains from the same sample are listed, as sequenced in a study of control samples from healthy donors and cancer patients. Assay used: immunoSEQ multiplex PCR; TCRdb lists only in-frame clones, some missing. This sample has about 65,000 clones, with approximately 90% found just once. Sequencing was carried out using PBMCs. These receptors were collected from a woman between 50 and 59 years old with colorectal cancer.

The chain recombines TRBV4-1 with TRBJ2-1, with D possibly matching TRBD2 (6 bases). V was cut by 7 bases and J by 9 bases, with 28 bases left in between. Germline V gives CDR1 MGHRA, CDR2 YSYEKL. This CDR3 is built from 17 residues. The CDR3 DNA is TGCGCCAGCACCCTACGAGGGGACCGGACTACGGTGACTGAGCAGTTCTTC. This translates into CASTLRGDRTTVTEQFF.

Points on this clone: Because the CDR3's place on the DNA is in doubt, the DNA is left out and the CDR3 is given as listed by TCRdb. CDR3 amino acids: CASSSSGFSYEQYF. J is TRBJ2-7 and V is TRBV27; the D segment call TRBD2 is taken from the table without a DNA check. From germline, CDR1 is MNHEY and CDR2 SMNVEV (reference sequence). The CDR3 sequence runs 14 residues, both termini included.

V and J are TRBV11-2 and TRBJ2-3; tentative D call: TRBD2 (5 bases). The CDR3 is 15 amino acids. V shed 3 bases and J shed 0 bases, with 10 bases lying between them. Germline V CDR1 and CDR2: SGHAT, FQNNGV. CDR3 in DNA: TGTGCCAGCAGCTTGCGGCGGGCGAGCACAGATACGCAGTATTTT. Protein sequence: CASSLRRASTDTQYF.

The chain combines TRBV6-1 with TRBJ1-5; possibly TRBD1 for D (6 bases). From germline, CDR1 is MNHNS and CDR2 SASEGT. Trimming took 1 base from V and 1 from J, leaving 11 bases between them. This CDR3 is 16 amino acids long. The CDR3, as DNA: TGTGCCAGCAGTGAAGTCTGGGGGCTAAGCAATCAGCCCCAGCATTTT. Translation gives CASSEVWGLSNQPQHF.

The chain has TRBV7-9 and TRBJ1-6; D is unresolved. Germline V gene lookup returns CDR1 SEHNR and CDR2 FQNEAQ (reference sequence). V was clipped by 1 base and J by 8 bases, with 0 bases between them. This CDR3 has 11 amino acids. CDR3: CASSLDSPLHF. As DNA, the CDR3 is TGTGCCAGCAGCTTAGATTCACCCCTCCACTTT.

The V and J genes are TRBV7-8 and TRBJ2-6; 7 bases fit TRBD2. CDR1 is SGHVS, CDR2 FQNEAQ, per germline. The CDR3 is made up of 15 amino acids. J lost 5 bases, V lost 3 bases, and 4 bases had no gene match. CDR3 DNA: TGTGCCAGCAGCTTGGGCGGGGGTAGGGCCAACGTCCTGACTTTC. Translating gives CASSLGGGRANVLTF.

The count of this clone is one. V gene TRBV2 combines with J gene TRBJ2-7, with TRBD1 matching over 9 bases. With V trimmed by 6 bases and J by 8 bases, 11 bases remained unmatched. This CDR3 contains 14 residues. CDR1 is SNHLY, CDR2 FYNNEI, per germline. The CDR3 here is CASRPGQGIGKQYF. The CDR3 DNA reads TGTGCCAGCAGGCCGGGACAGGGAATCGGAAAGCAGTACTTC.

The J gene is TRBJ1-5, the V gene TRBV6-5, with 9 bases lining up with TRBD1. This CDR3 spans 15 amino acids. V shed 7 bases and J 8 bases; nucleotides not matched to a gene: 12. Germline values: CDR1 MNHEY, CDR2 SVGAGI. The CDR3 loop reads CASNPTGGVLEPQHF. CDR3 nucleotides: TGTGCCAGCAACCCGACAGGGGGGGTCCTGGAGCCCCAGCATTTT.

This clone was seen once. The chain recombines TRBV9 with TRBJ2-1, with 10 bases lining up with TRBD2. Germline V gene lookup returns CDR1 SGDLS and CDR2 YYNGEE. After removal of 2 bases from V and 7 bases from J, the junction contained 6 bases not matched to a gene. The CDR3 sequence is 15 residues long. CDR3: CASSVSSGRGNEQFF. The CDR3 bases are TGTGCCAGCAGCGTCTCTAGCGGGAGAGGGAATGAGCAGTTCTTC.

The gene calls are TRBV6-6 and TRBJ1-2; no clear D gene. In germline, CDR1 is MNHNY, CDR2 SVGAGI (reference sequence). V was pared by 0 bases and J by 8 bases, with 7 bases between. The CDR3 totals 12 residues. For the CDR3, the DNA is TGTGCCAGCAGTTACTCCCAAGAAGGCTACACCTTC. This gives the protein CASSYSQEGYTF.

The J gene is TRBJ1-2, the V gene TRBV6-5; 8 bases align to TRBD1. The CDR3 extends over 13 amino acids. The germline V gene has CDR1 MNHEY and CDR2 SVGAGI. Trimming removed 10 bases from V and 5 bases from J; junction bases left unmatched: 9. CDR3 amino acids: CATLRQGAYGYTF. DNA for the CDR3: TGTGCCACTCTTCGCCAGGGGGCGTATGGCTACACCTTC.

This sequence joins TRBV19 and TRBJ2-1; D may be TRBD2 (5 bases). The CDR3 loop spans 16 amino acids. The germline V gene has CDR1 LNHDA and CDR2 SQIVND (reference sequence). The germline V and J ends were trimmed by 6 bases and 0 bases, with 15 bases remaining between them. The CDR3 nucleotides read TGTGCCAGTAGAAACTTCGGGGATATCTCCTACAATGAGCAGTTCTTC. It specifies CASRNFGDISYNEQFF.

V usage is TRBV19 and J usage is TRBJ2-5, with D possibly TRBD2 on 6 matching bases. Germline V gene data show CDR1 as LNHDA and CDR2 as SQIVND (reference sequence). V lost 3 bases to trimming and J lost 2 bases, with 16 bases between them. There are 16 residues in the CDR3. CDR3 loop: CASSITGTELQETQYF. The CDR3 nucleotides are TGTGCCAGTAGTATCACCGGGACTGAACTTCAAGAGACCCAGTACTTC. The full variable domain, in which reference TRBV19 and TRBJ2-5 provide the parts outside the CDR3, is DGGITQSPKYLFRKEGQNVTLSCEQNLNHDAMYWYRQDPGQGLRLIYYSQIVNDFQKGDIAEGYSVSREKKESFPLTVTSAQKNPTAFYLCASSITGTELQETQYFGPGTRLLVL.

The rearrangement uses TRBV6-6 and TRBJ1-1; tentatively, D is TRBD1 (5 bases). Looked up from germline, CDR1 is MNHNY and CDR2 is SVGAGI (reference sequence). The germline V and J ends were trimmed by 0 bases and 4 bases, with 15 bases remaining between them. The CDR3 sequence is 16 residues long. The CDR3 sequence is CASSYSIGGGGTEAFF. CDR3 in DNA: TGTGCCAGCAGTTACTCGATTGGGGGTGGGGGCACTGAAGCTTTCTTT.

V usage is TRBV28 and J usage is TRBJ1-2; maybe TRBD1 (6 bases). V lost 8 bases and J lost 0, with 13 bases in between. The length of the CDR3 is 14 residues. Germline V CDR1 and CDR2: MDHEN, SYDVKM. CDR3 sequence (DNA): TGTGCCAGCGGGGGCAGAATCCCTAACTATGGCTACACCTTC. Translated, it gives CASGGRIPNYGYTF.

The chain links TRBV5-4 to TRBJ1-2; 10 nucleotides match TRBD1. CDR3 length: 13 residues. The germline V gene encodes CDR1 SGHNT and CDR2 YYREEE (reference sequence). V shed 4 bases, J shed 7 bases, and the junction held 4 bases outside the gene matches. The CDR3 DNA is TGTGCCAGCAGCCGTAGGACAGGGGGTGGCTACACCTTC. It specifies CASSRRTGGGYTF. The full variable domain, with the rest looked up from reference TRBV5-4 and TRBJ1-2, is ETGVTQSPTHLIKTRGQQVTLRCSSQSGHNTVSWYQQALGQGPQFIFQYYREEENGRGNFPPRFSGLQFPNYSSELNVNALELDDSALYLCASSRRTGGGYTFGSGTRLTVV.

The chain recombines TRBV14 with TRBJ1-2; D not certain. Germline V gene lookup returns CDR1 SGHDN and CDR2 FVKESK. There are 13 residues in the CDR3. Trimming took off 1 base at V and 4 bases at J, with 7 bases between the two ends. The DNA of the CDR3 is TGTGCCAGCAGCCAAGGATACTTCTATGGCTACACCTTC. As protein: CASSQGYFYGYTF.

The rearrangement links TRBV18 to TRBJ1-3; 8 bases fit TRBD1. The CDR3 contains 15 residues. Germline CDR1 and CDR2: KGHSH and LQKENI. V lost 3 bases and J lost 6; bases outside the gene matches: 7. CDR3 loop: CASSPYRGFANTIYF. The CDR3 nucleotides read TGTGCCAGCTCACCCTACAGGGGGTTTGCAAACACCATATATTTT.

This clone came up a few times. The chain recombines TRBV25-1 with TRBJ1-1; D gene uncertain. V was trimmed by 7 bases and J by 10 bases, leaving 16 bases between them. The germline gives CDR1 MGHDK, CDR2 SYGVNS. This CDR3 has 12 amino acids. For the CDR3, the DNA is TGTGCCAGCATTAACTGGAACGATGTAGCTTTCTTT. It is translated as CASINWNDVAFF.

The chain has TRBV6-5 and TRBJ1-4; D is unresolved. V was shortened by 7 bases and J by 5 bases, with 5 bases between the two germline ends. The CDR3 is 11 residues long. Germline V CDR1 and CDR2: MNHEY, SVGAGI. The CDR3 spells CASKQNEKLFF. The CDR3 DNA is TGTGCCAGCAAACAAAATGAAAAACTGTTTTTT.

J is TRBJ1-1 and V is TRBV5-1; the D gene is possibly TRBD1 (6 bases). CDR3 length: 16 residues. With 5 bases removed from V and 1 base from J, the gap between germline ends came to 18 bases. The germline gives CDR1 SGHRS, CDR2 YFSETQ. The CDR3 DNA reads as TGCGCCAGCAGTGACAATGACAGGTTGTGGAACACTGAAGCTTTCTTT. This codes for CASSDNDRLWNTEAFF.

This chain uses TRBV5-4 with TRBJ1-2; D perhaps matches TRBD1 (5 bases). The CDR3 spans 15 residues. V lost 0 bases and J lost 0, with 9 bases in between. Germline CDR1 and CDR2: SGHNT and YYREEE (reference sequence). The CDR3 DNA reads TGTGCCAGCAGCTTGGAAGGGGCGTCTAACTATGGCTACACCTTC. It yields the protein CASSLEGASNYGYTF.

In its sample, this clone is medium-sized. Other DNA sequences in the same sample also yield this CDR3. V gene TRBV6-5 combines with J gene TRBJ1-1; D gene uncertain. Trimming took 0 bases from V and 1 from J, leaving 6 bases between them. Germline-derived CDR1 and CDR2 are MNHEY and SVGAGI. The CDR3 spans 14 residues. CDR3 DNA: TGTGCCAGCAGTTACTCGGGAGGGAACACTGAAGCTTTCTTT. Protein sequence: CASSYSGGNTEAFF.